This entry describes one TCR beta chain. This sample was taken from a study of PD-1 blockade in classical Hodgkin lymphoma. Whole-study context: On a schedule of every 2 weeks, patients received nivolumab 3 mg/kg intravenously.

From germline, CDR1 is LGHNA and CDR2 YNFKEQ. The V segment lost 3 bases and the J segment 5 bases; nucleotides outside the gene matches: 15. This CDR3 has 17 amino acids. The protocol was immunoSEQ multiplex PCR, while the TCRdb copy is restricted to in-frame clones and leaves out a portion. There are 55,000 to 80,000 clones in the sample; 88% occur only once, and roughly an eighth lies in the top ten. No patient escaped relapse after autologous stem cell transplantation, and brentuximab vedotin exposure varied. The sequence derives from a human donor with classical Hodgkin lymphoma. V is TRBV4-2 and J is TRBJ2-5, with TRBD2 matching 7 bases. Sequencing was performed on peripheral blood mononuclear cells (PBMCs), taken at baseline. DNA of the CDR3: TGTGCCAGCAGCCAGTTCCCCCGGGGAGGGGTCCACGAGACCCAGTACTTC. This sequence encodes CASSQFPRGGVHETQYF.